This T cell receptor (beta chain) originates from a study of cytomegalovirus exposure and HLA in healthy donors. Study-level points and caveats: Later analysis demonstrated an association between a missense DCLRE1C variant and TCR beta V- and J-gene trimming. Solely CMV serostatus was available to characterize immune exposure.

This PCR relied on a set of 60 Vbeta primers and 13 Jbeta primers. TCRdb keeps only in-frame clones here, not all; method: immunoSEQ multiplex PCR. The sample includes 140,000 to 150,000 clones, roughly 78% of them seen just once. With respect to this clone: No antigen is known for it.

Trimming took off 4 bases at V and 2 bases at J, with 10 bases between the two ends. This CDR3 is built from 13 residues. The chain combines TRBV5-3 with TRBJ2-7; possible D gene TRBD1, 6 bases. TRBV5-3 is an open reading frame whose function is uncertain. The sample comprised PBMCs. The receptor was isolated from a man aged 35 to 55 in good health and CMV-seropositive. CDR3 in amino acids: CARSGTGTYEQYF. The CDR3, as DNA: TGTGCCAGAAGCGGAACAGGGACCTACGAGCAGTACTTC.